A single T cell receptor beta chain is shown here with its context. What it binds is not known. The lymph nodes were axillary draining lymph nodes from breast cancer patients. TCRdb analysed the multiplex PCR reads with MiXCR anew, one entry per CDR3 protein. The sample holds approximately 250,000 distinct CDR3 sequences; 34% are singletons and the top ten take 3.6%. Trimming removed 4 bases from V and 0 bases from J, with 13 bases in between. Germline V lookup: CDR1 SGHRS, CDR2 YFSETQ. This CDR3 spans 16 amino acids. These data originate in a study of breast tumors, draining lymph nodes, adjacent tissues. General study findings and limits: Tumor repertoires ranked between lymph nodes and nontumor tissue in diversity, with V and J gene preferences.

The sequenced sample was axillary lymph node tissue. The chain recombines TRBV5-1 with TRBJ1-4, with D possibly matching TRBD1 (5 bases). This receptor was obtained from a female donor with breast cancer. Some clones in this sample may be carry-over from other donors' samples. CDR3 nucleotide sequence: TGCGCCAGCAGCGTGGGTGACAGAACAACTAATGAAAAACTGTTTTTT. Translated, it gives CASSVGDRTTNEKLFF.